This TCR beta chain was obtained from a study of shared T cell receptors in the human thymus. This clone was counted a few times. This table comes from immunoSEQ multiplex PCR, and its TCRdb copy is limited to in-frame clones, with some not included. The sample consists of approximately 730,000 clones, roughly 88% of them appearing once. This CDR3 has 15 residues. Trimming took 2 bases from V and 2 from J, leaving 10 bases between them. CDR1 and CDR2 from the germline V gene are MDHEN and SYDVKM. The sample also formed part of further work on human thymus T cells. That report notes: Thymus pieces cut out during corrective heart surgery were the tissue that was used. Use of V and J genes seemed skewed within the thymic and blood repertoires.

Sequenced input: thymocytes. This sequence joins TRBV28 and TRBJ1-3, with D maybe TRBD1 (6 bases). The origin of this receptor is a girl younger than two with a congenital heart defect. The CDR3 protein is CASSLSAGAGNTIYF. CDR3 bases: TGTGCCAGCAGTTTAAGTGCAGGGGCTGGAAACACCATATATTTT.